This T cell receptor (beta chain) was recovered during a study of OX40 agonist ivuxolimab in advanced cancers. The wider study: All patients had ivuxolimab intravenously every 2 weeks at 0.01 to 10 mg/kg. Study-level points and caveats: Average numbers of expanded clones were greater in CD8+ T cells than in CD4+. Clonal expansion from baseline to week 6 occurred in both CD4+ and CD8+ T cells. The study found among the lowest clonal expansion in partial responders at 0.1-3.0 mg/kg.

Trimming left V 2 bases short and J 3 bases short, with 6 bases between. The CDR3 has 12 amino acids. Looked up from germline, CDR1 is SGHDT and CDR2 is YYEEEE. TCRdb keeps only in-frame clones here, not all; method: immunoSEQ multiplex PCR. In the table there are roughly 89,000 clones, about nine tenths of which are singletons. This clone was detected only once. Its antigen is not identified. The sample in question was CD4+ or CD8+ T cells sorted from blood, obtained in a trial of the OX40 agonist ivuxolimab. The sequence derives from an adult with an advanced solid tumor such as melanoma, head and neck, liver or kidney cancer. The chain links TRBV5-6 to TRBJ2-7; D uncertain. CDR3 nucleotide sequence: TGTGCCAGCAGCTTAATGGGCTACGAGCAGTACTTC. Its protein product is CASSLMGYEQYF.